This is a list of T cell receptor beta chains from one sample in a study of T cell responses to AZD1222 COVID-19 vaccine. Produced via immunoSEQ multiplex PCR; TCRdb's table is partial and in-frame only. The sample lists 100,000 to 130,000 clones; roughly 89% were seen once. The starting material was peripheral blood, obtained on day 0 of AZD1222 vaccination. The receptors stem from an adult in good health. Both conserved end residues are part of each CDR3. D genes are given only for firm matches. Clone size, where shown, is once, few, many, or a class for clones that have expanded.

v_gene: TRBV6-5
d_gene: NA
abundance: NA
j_gene: TRBJ1-1
CDR3aa: CASSWGRGNTEAFF
CDR3nt: TGTGCCAGCAGTTGGGGCCGAGGAAACACTGAAGCTTTCTTT

v_gene: TRBV29-1
d_gene: NA
abundance: NA
j_gene: TRBJ2-2
CDR3aa: CSVEVGDAGELFF
CDR3nt: TGCAGCGTTGAAGTGGGGGACGCCGGGGAGCTGTTTTTT

v_gene: TRBV18
d_gene: TRBD2
abundance: NA
j_gene: TRBJ2-5
CDR3aa: CASSPGVAGHETQYF
CDR3nt: TGTGCCAGCTCACCCGGGGTAGCGGGACATGAGACCCAGTACTTC

v_gene: TRBV30
d_gene: NA
abundance: NA
j_gene: TRBJ1-5
CDR3aa: CAWSAIEGGSNQPQHF
CDR3nt: TGTGCCTGGAGTGCGATCGAGGGAGGCAGCAATCAGCCCCAGCATTTT

v_gene: TRBV5-4
d_gene: NA
abundance: NA
j_gene: TRBJ2-3
CDR3aa: CASSYKGADTQYF
CDR3nt: TGTGCCAGCAGCTATAAGGGGGCAGATACGCAGTATTTT

v_gene: TRBV30
d_gene: TRBD1
abundance: NA
j_gene: TRBJ1-5
CDR3aa: CAWTGTGDGQPQHF
CDR3nt: TGTGCCTGGACGGGGACAGGGGACGGTCAGCCCCAGCATTTT

v_gene: TRBV6-5
d_gene: TRBD1
abundance: NA
j_gene: TRBJ2-5
CDR3aa: CASSWDRGQETQYF
CDR3nt: TGTGCCAGCAGCTGGGACAGGGGACAAGAGACCCAGTACTTC

v_gene: TRBV5-5
d_gene: NA
abundance: once
j_gene: TRBJ2-1
CDR3aa: CASSLFKQSSYNEQFF
CDR3nt: TGTGCCAGCAGCTTGTTCAAACAGAGCTCCTACAATGAGCAGTTCTTC

v_gene: TRBV5-1
d_gene: TRBD2
abundance: NA
j_gene: TRBJ2-1
CDR3aa: CASSLDRTSYNEQFF
CDR3nt: TGCGCCAGCAGCTTGGATCGGACTAGTTACAATGAGCAGTTCTTC

v_gene: TRBV6-5
d_gene: NA
abundance: NA
j_gene: TRBJ2-2
CDR3aa: CASSSRSRATGELFF
CDR3nt: TGTGCCAGCAGTTCGCGGTCTAGGGCCACCGGGGAGCTGTTTTTT

v_gene: TRBV11-2
d_gene: NA
abundance: NA
j_gene: TRBJ2-2
CDR3aa: CASSQGLGITGELFF
CDR3nt: TGTGCCAGCAGCCAAGGTCTGGGTATCACCGGGGAGCTGTTTTTT

v_gene: TRBV7-8
d_gene: NA
abundance: once
j_gene: TRBJ2-1
CDR3aa: CASSFLSPDHEQFF
CDR3nt: TGTGCCAGCAGCTTTTTAAGCCCCGACCATGAGCAGTTCTTC

v_gene: TRBV4-2
d_gene: TRBD2
abundance: NA
j_gene: TRBJ2-3
CDR3aa: CASSQDFSGGNTDTQYF
CDR3nt: TGTGCCAGCAGCCAAGATTTTAGCGGGGGGAACACAGATACGCAGTATTTT

v_gene: TRBV19
d_gene: NA
abundance: NA
j_gene: TRBJ2-1
CDR3aa: CASKDPLRGSYNEQFF
CDR3nt: TGTGCCAGTAAGGACCCCCTGAGAGGCTCCTACAATGAGCAGTTCTTC

v_gene: TRBV27
d_gene: NA
abundance: NA
j_gene: TRBJ2-7
CDR3aa: CASSLFGGEQYF
CDR3nt: TGTGCCAGCAGTTTATTTGGGGGCGAGCAGTACTTC

v_gene: TRBV11-2
d_gene: NA
abundance: NA
j_gene: TRBJ2-1
CDR3aa: CASSLVGASNEQFF
CDR3nt: TGTGCCAGCAGCTTAGTGGGGGCCTCCAATGAGCAGTTCTTC

v_gene: TRBV7-6
d_gene: TRBD2
abundance: once
j_gene: TRBJ2-2
CDR3aa: CASSSLGTSGGLMTGELFF
CDR3nt: TGTGCCAGCAGCTCACTGGGGACTAGCGGGGGCCTAATGACCGGGGAGCTGTTTTTT

v_gene: TRBV5-1
d_gene: NA
abundance: NA
j_gene: TRBJ2-1
CDR3aa: CASSGGGSYNEQFF
CDR3nt: TGCGCCAGCAGCGGAGGGGGCTCCTACAATGAGCAGTTCTTC

v_gene: TRBV29-1
d_gene: TRBD1
abundance: NA
j_gene: TRBJ2-1
CDR3aa: CSVGPGQGAGNEQFF
CDR3nt: TGCAGCGTTGGTCCGGGACAGGGGGCTGGCAATGAGCAGTTCTTC

v_gene: TRBV27
d_gene: NA
abundance: NA
j_gene: TRBJ2-7
CDR3aa: CASSLEYARSYEQYF
CDR3nt: TGTGCCAGCAGTTTAGAGTACGCCAGGTCTTACGAGCAGTACTTC

v_gene: TRBV18
d_gene: TRBD1
abundance: NA
j_gene: TRBJ1-6
CDR3aa: CASSRSGGDSPLHF
CDR3nt: TGTGCCAGCTCACGATCAGGGGGCGATTCACCCCTCCACTTT

v_gene: TRBV6-1
d_gene: NA
abundance: NA
j_gene: TRBJ1-5
CDR3aa: CASSEVGMLEPQHF
CDR3nt: TGTGCCAGCAGTGAAGTTGGGATGCTTGAGCCCCAGCATTTT

v_gene: TRBV5-5
d_gene: NA
abundance: NA
j_gene: TRBJ1-2
CDR3aa: CASSWGTLITNYGYTF
CDR3nt: TGTGCCAGCAGCTGGGGGACACTGATAACAAACTATGGCTACACCTTC

v_gene: TRBV4-2
d_gene: NA
abundance: once
j_gene: TRBJ1-3
CDR3aa: CASSPSLQGGRRNTIYF
CDR3nt: TGTGCCAGCAGCCCTTCGCTACAGGGAGGGCGGAGAAACACCATATATTTT

v_gene: TRBV18
d_gene: TRBD1
abundance: once
j_gene: TRBJ1-2
CDR3aa: CASSTRQGLNNYGYIF
CDR3nt: TGTGCCAGCTCAACAAGACAGGGATTAAATAACTATGGCTACATCTTC

v_gene: TRBV12-3/TRBV12-4
d_gene: NA
abundance: NA
j_gene: TRBJ2-2
CDR3aa: CASSLRPAGELFF
CDR3nt: TGTGCCAGCAGCTTGAGACCTGCCGGGGAGCTGTTTTTT

v_gene: TRBV15
d_gene: NA
abundance: few
j_gene: TRBJ2-1
CDR3aa: CATSTGLAGYEQFF
CDR3nt: TGTGCCACCAGCACAGGCCTAGCTGGCTATGAGCAGTTCTTC

v_gene: TRBV30
d_gene: NA
abundance: NA
j_gene: TRBJ1-2
CDR3aa: CAWRVSGGYTF
CDR3nt: TGTGCCTGGAGGGTGTCGGGTGGCTACACCTTC

v_gene: TRBV2
d_gene: NA
abundance: NA
j_gene: TRBJ2-7
CDR3aa: CASALVGSYEQYF
CDR3nt: TGTGCCAGCGCACTAGTGGGATCCTACGAGCAGTACTTC

v_gene: TRBV6-5
d_gene: NA
abundance: once
j_gene: TRBJ2-1
CDR3aa: CASRPHREGRNEQFF
CDR3nt: TGTGCCAGCAGGCCCCACAGGGAGGGCCGAAATGAGCAGTTCTTC

v_gene: TRBV19
d_gene: TRBD1
abundance: NA
j_gene: TRBJ1-5
CDR3aa: CASSRLDRMYSNQPQHF
CDR3nt: TGTGCCAGTAGTCGATTGGACAGGATGTATAGCAATCAGCCCCAGCATTTT

v_gene: TRBV6-1
d_gene: NA
abundance: NA
j_gene: TRBJ2-7
CDR3aa: CASSESGALVPYEQYF
CDR3nt: TGTGCCAGCAGTGAATCGGGGGCCCTCGTACCCTACGAGCAGTACTTC

v_gene: TRBV5-1
d_gene: TRBD2
abundance: NA
j_gene: TRBJ2-3
CDR3aa: CASSRDYTDTQYF
CDR3nt: TGCGCCAGCAGCCGGGACTACACAGATACGCAGTATTTT

v_gene: TRBV7-2
d_gene: NA
abundance: NA
j_gene: TRBJ1-3
CDR3aa: CASSLARPGNTIYF
CDR3nt: TGTGCCAGCAGCTTAGCGCGTCCTGGAAACACCATATATTTT

v_gene: TRBV6-5
d_gene: NA
abundance: NA
j_gene: TRBJ1-4
CDR3aa: CASSYSGSVEKLFF
CDR3nt: TGTGCCAGCAGTTACTCGGGGTCCGTTGAAAAACTGTTTTTT